The 27 T cell receptor beta chains presented below share a single source sample, sequenced in a study of T cells in localized non-small cell lung cancer. Data came from immunoSEQ multiplex PCR; TCRdb stores just in-frame clones and leaves some out. Of 75,000 to 85,000 clones in the sample, 80% were seen once. Sequencing used peripheral blood, obtained before any cancer treatment. These receptors came from a female donor older than 55 with stage I lung adenocarcinoma.

V usage is TRBV19 and J usage is TRBJ1-5; TRBD1 agrees at 7 bases. V lost 2 bases, J lost 0 bases, and 10 bases stayed unmatched. The CDR3 is 18 residues long. Germline-derived CDR1 and CDR2 are LNHDA and SQIVND (reference sequence). CDR3 sequence (DNA): TGTGCCAGTAGTATAAAAGGACAGGCTCTTTTTAGCAATCAGCCCCAGCATTTT. Protein product: CASSIKGQALFSNQPQHF. The full variable domain, with the rest looked up from reference TRBV19 and TRBJ1-5, is DGGITQSPKYLFRKEGQNVTLSCEQNLNHDAMYWYRQDPGQGLRLIYYSQIVNDFQKGDIAEGYSVSREKKESFPLTVTSAQKNPTAFYLCASSIKGQALFSNQPQHFGDGTRLSIL.

The genes are TRBV27 and TRBJ2-7, with D perhaps TRBD1 or TRBD2 (5 bases each). The CDR3 length is 14 residues. The ends were cut back, 5 bases at V and 0 bases at J, with 11 bases in the middle. The germline gives CDR1 MNHEY, CDR2 SMNVEV (reference sequence). CDR3 coding DNA: TGTGCCAGCAGTGCAACGGGACCCTCCTACGAGCAGTACTTC. Protein: CASSATGPSYEQYF.

The rearrangement joins TRBV10-3 to TRBJ2-7, with TRBD2 matching 7 bases. With V trimmed by 3 bases and J by 4 bases, 0 bases remained unmatched. CDR3 length equals 12 residues. Germline lookup yields CDR1 ENHRY and CDR2 SYGVKD. CDR3 sequence: CAISDGGYEQYF. Written as DNA, the CDR3 is TGTGCCATCAGTGACGGGGGGTACGAGCAGTACTTC.

The chain joins TRBV20-1 to TRBJ2-5; 8 bases agree with TRBD1. The CDR3 is 11 residues long. V lost 7 bases, J lost 3 bases, and 1 base stayed unmatched. Germline CDR1 DFQATT, CDR2 SNEGSKA (reference sequence). CDR3: CSGQGKETQYF. The CDR3 DNA is TGCAGTGGACAGGGGAAAGAGACCCAGTACTTC.

The rearrangement uses TRBV5-1 and TRBJ2-7; a weak D match, TRBD1 (7 bases). Germline V gives CDR1 SGHRS, CDR2 YFSETQ. This CDR3 spans 14 amino acids. With 4 bases removed from V and 3 bases from J, the gap between germline ends came to 14 bases. CDR3 DNA sequence: TGCGCCAGCAGCCGCGGGACAGCGAGCTACGAGCAGTACTTC. Translation gives CASSRGTASYEQYF.

In its sample, this clone was seen a few times. This chain uses TRBV15 with TRBJ1-1; D uncertain. Trimming pared 2 bases from V and 1 base from J, leaving 11 bases between. Germline V gene sequence: CDR1 LNHNV, CDR2 YYDKDF (reference sequence). CDR3 size: 15 residues. Here the CDR3 reads CATSRRPDWNTEAFF. CDR3 nucleotides: TGTGCCACCAGCAGAAGACCGGACTGGAACACTGAAGCTTTCTTT.

In this sample, this clone turned up many times. The chain employs TRBV28 and TRBJ2-7, with a possible D match to TRBD2 (5 bases). Germline V CDR1 and CDR2: MDHEN, SYDVKM. This CDR3 is 9 amino acids long. The CDR3 nucleotides are TGTCCCCGGGACTACGAGCAGTACTTC. Protein: CPRDYEQYF.

The V call is TRBV28, the J call TRBJ2-1, with no clear D. The germline V gene encodes CDR1 MDHEN and CDR2 SYDVKM. V lost 2 bases and J lost 4, with 3 bases in between. There are 12 residues in the CDR3. CDR3 region: CASSLRYNEQFF. CDR3 nucleotide sequence: TGTGCCAGCAGTTTAAGGTACAATGAGCAGTTCTTC. Combining the CDR3 with reference TRBV28 and TRBJ2-1 gives the whole variable domain DVKVTQSSRYLVKRTGEKVFLECVQDMDHENMFWYRQDPGLGLRLIYFSYDVKMKEKGDIPEGYSVSREKKERFSLILESASTNQTSMYLCASSLRYNEQFFGPGTRLTVL.

The CDR3 protein is CASSQGGQLNQPQHF. The CDR3 DNA sequence: TGTGCCAGCAGCCAAGGTGGACAGCTTAATCAGCCCCAGCATTTT. This chain links TRBV14 with TRBJ1-5; D possibly corresponds to TRBD1 (6 bases). Between the trimmed V and J ends, which lost 1 base and 4 bases, there was a span of 11 bases. The CDR3 is made up of 15 amino acids. CDR1 and CDR2 (germline): SGHDN, FVKESK.

The rearrangement joins TRBV11-2 to TRBJ1-2, with TRBD1 matching 7 bases. The CDR3 runs 13 residues. In germline, CDR1 is SGHAT, CDR2 FQNNGV. With 6 bases clipped from V and 5 bases from J, the junction kept 6 bases outside the gene matches. The CDR3 coding sequence is TGTGCCAGCAGTCTAGACAGGGAATATGGCTACACCTTC. It is translated as CASSLDREYGYTF.

This clone has just a few counts. The chain employs TRBV4-3 and TRBJ2-7; 7 positions agree with TRBD2. The CDR3 contains 16 residues. Germline CDR1 reads LGHNA; CDR2 reads YSLEER. The trim removed 5 bases at V and 0 bases at J, leaving 10 bases unmatched. CDR3 DNA sequence: TGCGCCAGCAGCTCCGAGGCGGGGGAGGGCTCCTACGAGCAGTACTTC. Translating gives CASSSEAGEGSYEQYF.

The J gene is TRBJ2-1, the V gene TRBV19; a possible D gene is TRBD2 (5 bases). The CDR3 contains 15 residues. Trimming pared 5 bases from V and 1 base from J, leaving 12 bases between. Germline V gene data show CDR1 as LNHDA and CDR2 as SQIVND (reference sequence). CDR3 sequence (DNA): TGTGCCAGTAGTTCAGCAGCGGTTTCCTACAATGAGCAGTTCTTC. It specifies CASSSAAVSYNEQFF. The full variable domain, in which reference TRBV19 and TRBJ2-1 provide the parts outside the CDR3, is DGGITQSPKYLFRKEGQNVTLSCEQNLNHDAMYWYRQDPGQGLRLIYYSQIVNDFQKGDIAEGYSVSREKKESFPLTVTSAQKNPTAFYLCASSSAAVSYNEQFFGPGTRLTVL.

This clone was counted a few times. This chain joins TRBV5-1 and TRBJ2-7; D perhaps matches TRBD1 (6 bases). Trimming shortened V by 9 bases and J by 0 bases, and 13 bases separated the two germline ends. The germline V gene encodes CDR1 SGHRS and CDR2 YFSETQ. The CDR3 has 13 amino acids. The CDR3 sequence is CATSGENSYEQYF. Here the CDR3 DNA reads TGCGCCACTTCAGGGGAGAACTCCTACGAGCAGTACTTC.

The V gene is TRBV7-2, the J gene TRBJ1-1; D ambiguous. V was clipped by 0 bases and J by 0 bases, with 5 bases between them. Germline V gene data show CDR1 as SGHTA and CDR2 as FQGNSA. The CDR3 has 14 residues. The CDR3 loop reads CASSLAGMNTEAFF. CDR3 DNA sequence: TGTGCCAGCAGCTTAGCGGGGATGAACACTGAAGCTTTCTTT.

The sample holds a few counts of this clone. The chain employs TRBV30 and TRBJ2-1; 7 nucleotides line up with TRBD2. From germline, CDR1 is GTSNPN and CDR2 SVGIG (reference sequence). This CDR3 is built from 12 residues. After removal of 1 base from V and 12 bases from J, the junction contained 6 bases not matched to a gene. This CDR3 is CAWSGAGVGQFF. CDR3 nucleotides: TGTGCCTGGAGTGGGGCGGGGGTCGGGCAGTTCTTC.

The chain carries TRBV4-3 and TRBJ2-3; TRBD1 is a possible D gene (6 bases). CDR1 is LGHNA, CDR2 YSLEER, per germline. This CDR3 has 14 residues. Trimming left V 0 bases short and J 5 bases short, with 9 bases between. The CDR3 is CASSQDAGVDTQYF. The CDR3 bases are TGCGCCAGCAGCCAAGATGCAGGGGTAGATACGCAGTATTTT.

V gene TRBV5-1 combines with J gene TRBJ1-5, with TRBD1 matching over 9 bases. CDR1 is SGHRS and CDR2 is YFSETQ in the germline V gene. This CDR3 spans 15 amino acids. With V trimmed by 1 base and J by 1 base, 0 bases remained unmatched. CDR3 region: CASSLTGGSNQPQHF. In DNA form, the CDR3 reads TGCGCCAGCAGCTTGACAGGGGGCAGCAATCAGCCCCAGCATTTT.

This rearrangement joins TRBV4-3 to TRBJ1-2; 8 bases agree with TRBD1. The CDR3 sequence is 14 residues long. V lost 3 bases to trimming and J lost 4 bases; unmatched junction nucleotides: 4. In germline, CDR1 is LGHNA, CDR2 YSLEER. As DNA, the CDR3 is TGCGCCAGCAGCCACTTAGGACAGGGCTATGGCTACACCTTC. As protein: CASSHLGQGYGYTF.

This chain uses TRBV28 with TRBJ2-3, with D perhaps TRBD1 or TRBD2 (5 bases each). This CDR3 spans 17 amino acids. Trimming removed 2 bases at V and 6 bases at J, with 21 bases between. Germline V lookup: CDR1 MDHEN, CDR2 SYDVKM. In DNA, the CDR3 is TGTGCCAGCAGTTTAAGACATACCGGGACCCTATCGGATACGCAGTATTTT. This encodes CASSLRHTGTLSDTQYF.

This clone was found a few times. The chain uses TRBV6-5 and TRBJ2-7; D remains ambiguous. Trimming took off 7 bases at V and 2 bases at J, with 12 bases between the two ends. Germline values: CDR1 MNHEY, CDR2 SVGAGI. The CDR3 length is 13 residues. CDR3 protein: CASNAPATYEQYF. The CDR3 region has the DNA TGTGCCAGCAATGCTCCAGCCACCTACGAGCAGTACTTC.

In this sample, this clone turned up once. The V call is TRBV5-6, the J call TRBJ1-2; TRBD1 might be the D (5 bases). The germline V gene has CDR1 SGHDT and CDR2 YYEEEE. Trimming took off 0 bases at V and 4 bases at J, with 10 bases between the two ends. This CDR3 contains 14 residues. CDR3 in DNA: TGTGCCAGCAGCTTGGGACAGTTAGGCTATGGCTACACCTTC. Translating gives CASSLGQLGYGYTF.

This chain uses TRBV7-3 with TRBJ1-1, with D perhaps matching TRBD1 (5 bases). Germline V gene lookup returns CDR1 SGHTA and CDR2 FQGTGA. There are 13 residues in the CDR3. Between the trimmed V and J ends, which lost 2 bases and 4 bases, there was a span of 8 bases. CDR3 residues: CASSLDGGTEAFF. The CDR3 DNA reads TGTGCCAGCAGCTTAGATGGGGGCACTGAAGCTTTCTTT. The complete variable domain, with remaining parts taken from reference TRBV7-3 and TRBJ1-1, reads GAGVSQTPSNKVTEKGKYVELRCDPISGHTALYWYRQSLGQGPEFLIYFQGTGAADDSGLPNDRFFAVRPEGSVSTLKIQRTERGDSAVYLCASSLDGGTEAFFGQGTRLTVV.

The chain is built from TRBV7-2 and TRBJ2-1; D may be TRBD1 (5 bases). CDR1 is SGHTA, CDR2 FQGNSA, per germline. The ends were cut back, 4 bases at V and 5 bases at J, with 15 bases in the middle. The CDR3 runs to 15 residues. The CDR3 sequence is CASSSVGVQNNEQFF. CDR3 DNA sequence: TGTGCCAGCAGCTCAGTAGGGGTTCAGAACAATGAGCAGTTCTTC.

The J gene is TRBJ2-7, the V gene TRBV9; D may match TRBD1 or TRBD2 (6 bases each). With 0 bases removed from V and 3 bases from J, the gap between germline ends came to 16 bases. From germline, CDR1 is SGDLS and CDR2 YYNGEE. The CDR3 runs to 16 residues. DNA for the CDR3: TGTGCCAGCAGCGTAGGTGGGGGGCCCCTGAACTACGAGCAGTACTTC. Encoded protein: CASSVGGGPLNYEQYF.

The chain links TRBV12-5 to TRBJ1-4; D is perhaps TRBD1 (6 bases). The CDR3 extends over 15 amino acids. V was cut by 4 bases and J by 5 bases, with 14 bases left in between. Germline V gives CDR1 LGHNT, CDR2 FRNRAP. CDR3 sequence: CASGSATGWNEKLFF. For the CDR3, the DNA is TGTGCTAGTGGTTCCGCGACAGGTTGGAATGAAAAACTGTTTTTT.

The rearrangement uses TRBV7-2 and TRBJ1-2; 8 bases line up with TRBD1. Germline CDR1 and CDR2: SGHTA and FQGNSA. This CDR3 is built from 13 residues. Unmatched junction bases numbered 5, after V lost 5 bases and J lost 6 bases. CDR3 loop: CASSPDRVDGYTF. CDR3 nucleotide sequence: TGTGCCAGCAGCCCGGACAGGGTTGATGGCTACACCTTC.

The chain is built from TRBV28 and TRBJ2-7, with 13 nucleotides matching TRBD2. Germline V gene lookup returns CDR1 MDHEN and CDR2 SYDVKM. This CDR3 spans 15 amino acids. Trimming cost V 5 bases and J 3 bases; bases outside gene matches: 4. CDR3 in amino acids: CASSLGLAGVYEQYF. CDR3 bases: TGTGCCAGCAGTCTTGGACTAGCGGGGGTCTACGAGCAGTACTTC. Full variable domain (missing parts from reference TRBV28 and TRBJ2-7): DVKVTQSSRYLVKRTGEKVFLECVQDMDHENMFWYRQDPGLGLRLIYFSYDVKMKEKGDIPEGYSVSREKKERFSLILESASTNQTSMYLCASSLGLAGVYEQYFGPGTRLTVT.